This entry features one TCR beta chain sequence. The antigen is undetermined. This sample is drawn from a study of CXCR3-negative and CXCR3-positive naive CD8 T cells. Study as a whole: Summed over all libraries, TRB reads came to roughly 150 million, with about 1.5 +/- 0.3 million per library.

Study findings and constraints: Memory CD8+ cells showed much lower diversity, while both naive subsets were comparably high. Similar TRBV-TRBJ gene usage was seen in naive CXCR3-negative and CXCR3-positive cells, but not in memory cells.

The libraries of TRB cDNA were constructed through 5' RACE using UMI labels. Reanalyzing the 5' RACE reads, TCRdb keeps one entry per CDR3 protein, without DNA. The data include 20,000 to 25,000 distinct CDR3 sequences; the top ten clones carry around 18%. The CDR3 contains 19 residues. From germline, CDR1 is MNHEY and CDR2 SVGEGT. The rearrangement joins TRBV6-2 or TRBV6-3 to TRBJ2-1; checking the TCRdb D call of TRBD2 is not possible without DNA. The specimen was memory CD8+ T cells from blood. The origin of this receptor is a human donor in good health. Some clones in this sample may be carry-over from other donors' samples. The CDR3 here is CASSFPTSGGASAVNEQFF.